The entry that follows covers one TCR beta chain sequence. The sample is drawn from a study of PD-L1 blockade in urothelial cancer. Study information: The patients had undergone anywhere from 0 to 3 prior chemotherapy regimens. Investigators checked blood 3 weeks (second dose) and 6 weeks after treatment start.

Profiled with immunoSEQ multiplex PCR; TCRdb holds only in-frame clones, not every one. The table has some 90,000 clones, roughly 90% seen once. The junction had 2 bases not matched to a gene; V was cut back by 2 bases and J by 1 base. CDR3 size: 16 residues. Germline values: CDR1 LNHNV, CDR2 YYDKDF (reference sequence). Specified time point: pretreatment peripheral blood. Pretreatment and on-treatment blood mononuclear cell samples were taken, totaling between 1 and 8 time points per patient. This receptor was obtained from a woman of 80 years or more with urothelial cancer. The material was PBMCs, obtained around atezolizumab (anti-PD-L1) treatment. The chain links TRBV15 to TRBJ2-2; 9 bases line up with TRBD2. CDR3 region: CATSRSAGGNTGELFF. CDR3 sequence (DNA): TGTGCCACCAGCAGATCAGCGGGAGGGAACACCGGGGAGCTGTTTTTT. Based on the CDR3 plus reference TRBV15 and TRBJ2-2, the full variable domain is DAMVIQNPRYQVTQFGKPVTLSCSQTLNHNVMYWYQQKSSQAPKLLFHYYDKDFNNEADTPDNFQSRRPNTSFCFLDIRSPGLGDTAMYLCATSRSAGGNTGELFFGEGSRLTVL.